This TCR beta chain was profiled in a study of blood T cell repertoires in COVID-19. Study background: The study drew acute and convalescent COVID-19 samples from the United States, Italy and Spain. The analysed material was cDNA or gDNA that came from T cells, B-cell-depleted T cells, or PBMCs.

Per the original data handling: The assay estimated nucleated cells by amplifying reference gene primers. Only in-frame clones appear in the TCRdb table, and some are missing; sequencing was by immunoSEQ multiplex PCR. For V, J and clone size, that table is used; D and trimming come from the DNA. The table includes 170,000 or so clones, 60% to 80% detected once. The sequencing input was peripheral blood. The source of this sequence is a woman aged 70-85 years with acute or convalescent COVID-19.

The CDR3 DNA sequence: TGTGCCAGCAGTCTCAACTATGGCTACACCTTC. Its translation: CASSLNYGYTF. The rearrangement joins TRBV6-5 to TRBJ1-2; D uncertain. Trimming took 5 bases from V and 2 from J, leaving 3 bases between them. Germline assignment: CDR1 MNHEY and CDR2 SVGAGI. The CDR3 is 11 amino acids.